Here is one TCR beta chain with its context. Some clones are missing from TCRdb's copy, which holds only in-frame ones; the method was immunoSEQ multiplex PCR. The sample contains about 86,000 clones, about 89% of which appear only once. Germline lookup yields CDR1 SGHNT and CDR2 YYREEE (reference sequence). The CDR3 extends over 15 amino acids. V was pared by 0 bases and J by 3 bases, with 11 bases between. The source of the sample is a study of control samples from healthy donors and cancer patients. The source is a woman in her forties or fifties with colorectal cancer. This chain joins TRBV5-4 and TRBJ2-3; D is ambiguous. The sample was PBMCs. Here the CDR3 DNA reads TGTGCCAGCAGCTTGGGGCAGAAGGGTACAGATACGCAGTATTTT. It translates to CASSLGQKGTDTQYF.